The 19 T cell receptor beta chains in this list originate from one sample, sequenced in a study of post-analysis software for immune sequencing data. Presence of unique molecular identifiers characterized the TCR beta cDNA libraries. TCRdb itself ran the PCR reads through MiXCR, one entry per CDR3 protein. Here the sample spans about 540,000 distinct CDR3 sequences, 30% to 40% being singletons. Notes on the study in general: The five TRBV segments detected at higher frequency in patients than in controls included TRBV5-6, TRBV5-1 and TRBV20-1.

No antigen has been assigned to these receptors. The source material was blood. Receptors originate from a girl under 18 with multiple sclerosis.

The CDR3 DNA follows: TGTGCCAGCAGCGAAGCTTTCTTT. Amino acids: CASSEAFF. V gene TRBV6-6 combines with J gene TRBJ1-1, with no clear D. The V and J ends lost 6 bases and 8 bases respectively, with 1 base between them. Germline CDR1 is MNHNY and CDR2 is SVGAGI (reference sequence). The length of the CDR3 is 8 residues.

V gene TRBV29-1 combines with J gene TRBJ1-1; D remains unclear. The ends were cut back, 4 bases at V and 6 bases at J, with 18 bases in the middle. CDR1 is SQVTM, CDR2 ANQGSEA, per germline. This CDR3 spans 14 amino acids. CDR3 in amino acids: CSVAPRSVRAEAFF. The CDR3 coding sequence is TGCAGCGTTGCGCCCAGGTCGGTGAGGGCTGAAGCTTTCTTT.

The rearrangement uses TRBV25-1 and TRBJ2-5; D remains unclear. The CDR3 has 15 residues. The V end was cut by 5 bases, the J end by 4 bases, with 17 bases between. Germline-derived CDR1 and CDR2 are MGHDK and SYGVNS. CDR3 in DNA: TGTGCCAGCAGTAAAGGTCGACCCCATACAGAGACCCAGTACTTC. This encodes CASSKGRPHTETQYF.

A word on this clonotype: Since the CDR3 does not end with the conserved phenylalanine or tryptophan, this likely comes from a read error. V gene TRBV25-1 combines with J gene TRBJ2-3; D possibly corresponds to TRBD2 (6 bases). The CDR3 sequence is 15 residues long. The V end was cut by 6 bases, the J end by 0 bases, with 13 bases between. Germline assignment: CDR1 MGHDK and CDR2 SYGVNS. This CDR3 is CASRGVGTSTDTQYC. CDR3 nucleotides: TGTGCCAGCAGGGGGGTCGGGACTAGCACAGATACGCAGTATTGT.

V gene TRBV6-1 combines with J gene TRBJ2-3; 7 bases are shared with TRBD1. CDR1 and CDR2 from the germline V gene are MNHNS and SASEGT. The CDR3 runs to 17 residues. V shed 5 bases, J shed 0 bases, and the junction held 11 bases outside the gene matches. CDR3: CASSQQGQLYSTDTQYF. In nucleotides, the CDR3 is TGTGCCAGCAGTCAACAGGGACAGTTGTATAGCACAGATACGCAGTATTTT.

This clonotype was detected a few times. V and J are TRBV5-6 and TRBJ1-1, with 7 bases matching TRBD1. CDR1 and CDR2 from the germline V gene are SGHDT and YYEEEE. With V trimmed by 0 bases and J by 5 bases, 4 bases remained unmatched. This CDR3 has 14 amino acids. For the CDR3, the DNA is TGTGCCAGCAGCTTGGGTCCGACAGGGACTGAAGCTTTCTTT. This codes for CASSLGPTGTEAFF.

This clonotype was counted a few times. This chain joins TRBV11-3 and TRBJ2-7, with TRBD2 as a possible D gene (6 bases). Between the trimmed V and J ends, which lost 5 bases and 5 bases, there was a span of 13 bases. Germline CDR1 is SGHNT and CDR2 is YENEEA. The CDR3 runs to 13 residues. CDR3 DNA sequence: TGTGCCAGCAGCCGCGCCGGCGGGGACGAGCAGTACTTC. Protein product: CASSRAGGDEQYF.

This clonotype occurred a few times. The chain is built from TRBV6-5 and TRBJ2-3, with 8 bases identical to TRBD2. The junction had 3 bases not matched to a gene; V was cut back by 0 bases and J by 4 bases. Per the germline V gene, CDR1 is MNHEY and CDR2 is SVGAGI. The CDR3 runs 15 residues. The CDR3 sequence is CASSYSSGVSDTQYF. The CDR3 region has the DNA TGTGCCAGCAGTTACTCTAGCGGGGTCTCAGATACGCAGTATTTT.

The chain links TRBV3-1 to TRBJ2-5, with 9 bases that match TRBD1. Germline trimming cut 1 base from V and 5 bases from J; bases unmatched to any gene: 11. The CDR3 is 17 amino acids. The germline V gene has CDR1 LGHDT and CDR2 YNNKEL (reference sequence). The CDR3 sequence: CASSQGGGQGSSETQYF. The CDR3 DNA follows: TGTGCCAGCAGCCAAGGGGGGGGACAGGGAAGTTCGGAGACCCAGTACTTC.

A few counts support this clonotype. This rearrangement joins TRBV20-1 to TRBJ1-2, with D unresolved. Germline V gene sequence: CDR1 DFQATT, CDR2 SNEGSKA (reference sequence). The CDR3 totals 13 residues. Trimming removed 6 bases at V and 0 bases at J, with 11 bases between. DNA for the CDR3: TGCAGTGCCCAACGGGCAGCTAACTATGGCTACACCTTC. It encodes CSAQRAANYGYTF.

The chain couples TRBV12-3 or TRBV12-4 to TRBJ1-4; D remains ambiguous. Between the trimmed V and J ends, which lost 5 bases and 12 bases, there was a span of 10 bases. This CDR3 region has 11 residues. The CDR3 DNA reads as TGTGCCAGCAGTAAAACGTTGGAACTGTTTTTT. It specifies CASSKTLELFF.

The CDR3 here is CASSRRTGDSYNEQFF. The CDR3 DNA is TGTGCCAGCTCACGTAGGACAGGGGATTCCTACAATGAGCAGTTCTTC. The chain carries TRBV18 and TRBJ2-1, with 9 positions matching TRBD1. V lost 4 bases and J lost 1; bases outside the gene matches: 5. The CDR3 has 16 amino acids. The V gene's germline CDR1 is KGHSH and CDR2 LQKENI.

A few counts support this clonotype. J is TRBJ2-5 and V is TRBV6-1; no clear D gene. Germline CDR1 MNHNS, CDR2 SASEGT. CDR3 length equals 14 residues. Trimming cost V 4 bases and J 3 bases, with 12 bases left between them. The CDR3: CASSGDGREETQYF. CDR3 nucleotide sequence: TGTGCCAGCAGTGGAGACGGGCGAGAAGAGACCCAGTACTTC.

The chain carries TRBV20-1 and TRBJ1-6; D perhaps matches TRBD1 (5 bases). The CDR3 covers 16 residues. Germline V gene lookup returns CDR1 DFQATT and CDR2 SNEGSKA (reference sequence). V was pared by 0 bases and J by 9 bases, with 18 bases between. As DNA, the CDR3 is TGCAGTGCTAGAGATACTAGGGCGGCAGGGCCTTCACCCCTCCACTTT. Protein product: CSARDTRAAGPSPLHF.

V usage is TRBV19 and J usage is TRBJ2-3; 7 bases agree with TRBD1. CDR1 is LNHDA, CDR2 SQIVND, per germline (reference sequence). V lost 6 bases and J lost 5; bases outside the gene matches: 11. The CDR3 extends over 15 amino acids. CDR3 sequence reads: CASRNRDRGLDTQYF. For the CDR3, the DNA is TGTGCCAGTAGGAACCGGGACAGAGGGTTAGATACGCAGTATTTT.

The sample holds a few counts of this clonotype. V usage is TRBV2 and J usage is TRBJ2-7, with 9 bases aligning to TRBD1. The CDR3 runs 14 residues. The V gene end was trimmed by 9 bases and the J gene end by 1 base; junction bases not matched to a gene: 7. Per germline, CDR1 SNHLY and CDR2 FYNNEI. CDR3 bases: TGTGCCAGTACTCCACAGGGGGCGTCCTACGAGCAGTACTTC. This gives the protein CASTPQGASYEQYF.

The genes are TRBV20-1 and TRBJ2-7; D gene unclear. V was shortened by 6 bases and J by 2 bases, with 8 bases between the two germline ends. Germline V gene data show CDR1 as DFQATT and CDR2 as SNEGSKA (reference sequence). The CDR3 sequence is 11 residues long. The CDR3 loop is CSASQTYEQYF. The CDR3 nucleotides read TGCAGTGCGAGCCAGACCTACGAGCAGTACTTC.

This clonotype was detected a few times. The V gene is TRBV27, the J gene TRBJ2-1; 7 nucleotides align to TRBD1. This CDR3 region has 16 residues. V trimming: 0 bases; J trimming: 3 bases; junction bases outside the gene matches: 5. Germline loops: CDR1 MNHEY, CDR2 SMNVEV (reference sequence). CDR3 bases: TGTGCCAGCAGTTTATCGCGGGCAGGGGGCTACAATGAGCAGTTCTTC. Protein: CASSLSRAGGYNEQFF.

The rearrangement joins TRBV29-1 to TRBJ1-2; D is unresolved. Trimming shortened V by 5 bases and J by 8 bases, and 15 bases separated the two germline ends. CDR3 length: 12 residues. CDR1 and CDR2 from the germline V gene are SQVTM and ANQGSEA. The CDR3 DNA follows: TGCAGCGTTTCCAACTGGGCTGGGGGCTACACCTTC. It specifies CSVSNWAGGYTF.